This TCR beta chain was sequenced for a study of OX40 agonist ivuxolimab in advanced cancers. Per germline, CDR1 MNHEY and CDR2 SVGAGI. The ends lost 6 bases at V and 5 bases at J; junction bases unmatched: 3. The CDR3 is 13 residues long. Study-level points and caveats: At 0.1 to 3.0 mg/kg, CD4+ and CD8+ blood T cells expanded clonally by week 6. The antigens recognized by the expanded peripheral T cells, that is their antigen specificity, were not determined. Fewer expanded clones were found on average in CD4+ than in CD8+ T cells.

Sequencing used immunoSEQ multiplex PCR; TCRdb keeps in-frame clones, though not all of them. This sample yields 150,000 to 170,000 clones, of which approximately 94% are seen a single time; under 0.4% belongs to the top ten. Researchers took blood at baseline, on cycle 4 day 1, and on cycle 7 day 1. Notes on this clone: The antigen remains undetermined.

The sequence was collected from an adult with an advanced solid tumor such as melanoma, head and neck, liver or kidney cancer. Sequences were derived from CD4+ or CD8+ T cells sorted from blood, sampled in a trial of the OX40 agonist ivuxolimab. V usage is TRBV6-5 and J usage is TRBJ2-5, with 10 bases that match TRBD1. The CDR3 protein is CASSWDRGETQYF. The CDR3 nucleotides read TGTGCCAGCAGCTGGGACAGGGGCGAGACCCAGTACTTC.